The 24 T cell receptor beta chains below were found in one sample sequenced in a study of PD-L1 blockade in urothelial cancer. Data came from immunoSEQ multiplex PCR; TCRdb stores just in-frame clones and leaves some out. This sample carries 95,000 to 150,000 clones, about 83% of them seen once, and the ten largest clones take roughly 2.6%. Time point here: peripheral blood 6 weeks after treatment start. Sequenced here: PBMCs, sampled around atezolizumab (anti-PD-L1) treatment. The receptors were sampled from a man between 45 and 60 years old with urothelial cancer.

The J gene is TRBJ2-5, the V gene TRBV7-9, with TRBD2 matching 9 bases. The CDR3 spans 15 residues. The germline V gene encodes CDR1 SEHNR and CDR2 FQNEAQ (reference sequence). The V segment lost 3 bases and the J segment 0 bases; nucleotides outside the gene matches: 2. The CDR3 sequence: CASSFSGRDQETQYF. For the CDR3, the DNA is TGTGCCAGCAGCTTTAGCGGGAGAGACCAAGAGACCCAGTACTTC.

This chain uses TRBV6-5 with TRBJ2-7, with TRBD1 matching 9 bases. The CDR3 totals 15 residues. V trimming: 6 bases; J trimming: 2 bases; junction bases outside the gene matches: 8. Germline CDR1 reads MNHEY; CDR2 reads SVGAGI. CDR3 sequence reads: CASRLGQGRTYEQYF. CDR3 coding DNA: TGTGCCAGCAGGCTCGGACAGGGGAGAACCTACGAGCAGTACTTC.

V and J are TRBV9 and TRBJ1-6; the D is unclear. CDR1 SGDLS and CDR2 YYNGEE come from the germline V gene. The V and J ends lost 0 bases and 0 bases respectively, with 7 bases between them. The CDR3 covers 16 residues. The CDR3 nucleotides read TGTGCCAGCAGCGTAGGAGGGAGCTCCTATAATTCACCCCTCCACTTT. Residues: CASSVGGSSYNSPLHF.

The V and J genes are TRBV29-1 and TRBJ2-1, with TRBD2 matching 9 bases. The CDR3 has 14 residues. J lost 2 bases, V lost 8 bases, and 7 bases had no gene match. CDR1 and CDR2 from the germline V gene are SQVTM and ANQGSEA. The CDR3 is CSLPTSGPYNEQFF. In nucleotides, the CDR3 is TGCAGCTTACCTACTAGCGGGCCCTACAATGAGCAGTTCTTC.

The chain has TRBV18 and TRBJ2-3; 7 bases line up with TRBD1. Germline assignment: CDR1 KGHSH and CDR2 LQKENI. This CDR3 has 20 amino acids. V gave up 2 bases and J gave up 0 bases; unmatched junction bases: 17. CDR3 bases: TGTGCCAGCTCACCAAAAGGACAGGAGCAGAGGTCTGCTAGCACAGATACGCAGTATTTT. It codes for CASSPKGQEQRSASTDTQYF.

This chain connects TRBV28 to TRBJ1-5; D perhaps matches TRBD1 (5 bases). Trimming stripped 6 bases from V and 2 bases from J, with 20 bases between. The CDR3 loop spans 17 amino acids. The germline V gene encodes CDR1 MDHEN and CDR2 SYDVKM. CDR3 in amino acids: CASSWQGAGLRNQPQHF. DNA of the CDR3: TGTGCCAGCAGCTGGCAAGGGGCAGGGCTTCGCAATCAGCCCCAGCATTTT.

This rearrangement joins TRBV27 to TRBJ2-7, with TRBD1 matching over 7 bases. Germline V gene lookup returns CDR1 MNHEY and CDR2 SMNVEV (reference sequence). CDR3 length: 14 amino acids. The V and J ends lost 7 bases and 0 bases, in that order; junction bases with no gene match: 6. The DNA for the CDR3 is TGTGCCAGCAAGGGGGCCGATTACTCCTACGAGCAGTACTTC. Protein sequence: CASKGADYSYEQYF.

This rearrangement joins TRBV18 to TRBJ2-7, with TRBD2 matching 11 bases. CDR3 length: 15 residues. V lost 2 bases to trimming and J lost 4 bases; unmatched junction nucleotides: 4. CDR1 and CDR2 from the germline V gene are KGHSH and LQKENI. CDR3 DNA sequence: TGTGCCAGCTCACCAATACTAGCGGGAGTTTACGAGCAGTACTTC. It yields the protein CASSPILAGVYEQYF.

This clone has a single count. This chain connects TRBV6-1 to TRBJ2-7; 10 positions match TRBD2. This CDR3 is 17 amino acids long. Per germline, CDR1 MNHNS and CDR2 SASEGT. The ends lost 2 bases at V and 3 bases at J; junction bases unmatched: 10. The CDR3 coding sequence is TGTGCCAGCAGTGAAATGAGACTAGCGGGTGGTGGCTACGAGCAGTACTTC. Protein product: CASSEMRLAGGGYEQYF.

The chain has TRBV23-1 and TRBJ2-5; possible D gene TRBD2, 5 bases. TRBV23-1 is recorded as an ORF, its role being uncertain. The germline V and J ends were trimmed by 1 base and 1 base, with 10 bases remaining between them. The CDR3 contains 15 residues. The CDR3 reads CASSQFGDTQETQYF. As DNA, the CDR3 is TGCGCCAGCAGTCAATTCGGGGATACCCAAGAGACCCAGTACTTC.

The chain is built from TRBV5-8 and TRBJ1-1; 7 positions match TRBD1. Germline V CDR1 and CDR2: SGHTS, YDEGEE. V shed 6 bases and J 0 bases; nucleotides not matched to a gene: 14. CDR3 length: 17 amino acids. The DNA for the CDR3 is TGTGCCAGCACCAGGGGGGTAGGGCTGGGAATGAACACTGAAGCTTTCTTT. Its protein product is CASTRGVGLGMNTEAFF.

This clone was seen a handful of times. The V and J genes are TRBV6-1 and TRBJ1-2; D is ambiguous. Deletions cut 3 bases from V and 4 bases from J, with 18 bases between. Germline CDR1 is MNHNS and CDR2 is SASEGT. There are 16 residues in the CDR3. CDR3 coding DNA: TGTGCCAGCAGTGAGATTTGGGGAGCGGGTGCCTATGGCTACACCTTC. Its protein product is CASSEIWGAGAYGYTF.

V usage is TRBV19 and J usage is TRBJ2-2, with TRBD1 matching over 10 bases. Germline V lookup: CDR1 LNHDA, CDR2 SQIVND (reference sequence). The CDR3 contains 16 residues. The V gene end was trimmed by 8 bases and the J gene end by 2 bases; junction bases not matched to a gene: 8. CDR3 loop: CASWDRGGSNTGELFF. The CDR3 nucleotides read TGTGCCAGTTGGGACAGGGGTGGGTCCAACACCGGGGAGCTGTTTTTT.

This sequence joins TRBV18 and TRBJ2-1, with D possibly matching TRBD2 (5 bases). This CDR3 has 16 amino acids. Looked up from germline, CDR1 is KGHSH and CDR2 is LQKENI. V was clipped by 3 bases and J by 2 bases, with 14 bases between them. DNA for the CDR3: TGTGCCAGCTCACCTTTCGGGAAAGGGACCTACAATGAGCAGTTCTTC. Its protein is CASSPFGKGTYNEQFF.

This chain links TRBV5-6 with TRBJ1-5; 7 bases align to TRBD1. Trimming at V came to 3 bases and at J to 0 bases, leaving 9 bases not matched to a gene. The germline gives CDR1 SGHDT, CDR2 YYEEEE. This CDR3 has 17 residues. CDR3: CASSWNDRVYSNQPQHF. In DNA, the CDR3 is TGTGCCAGCAGCTGGAACGACAGGGTTTATAGCAATCAGCCCCAGCATTTT.

CDR3 in amino acids: CASSLTTGTGEKLFF. The CDR3 region has the DNA TGCGCCAGCAGCTTGACTACAGGGACAGGTGAAAAACTGTTTTTT. The V and J genes are TRBV5-1 and TRBJ1-4; 8 bases fit TRBD1. The CDR3 extends over 15 amino acids. Unmatched junction bases numbered 6, after V lost 1 base and J lost 7 bases. Germline V gene lookup returns CDR1 SGHRS and CDR2 YFSETQ.

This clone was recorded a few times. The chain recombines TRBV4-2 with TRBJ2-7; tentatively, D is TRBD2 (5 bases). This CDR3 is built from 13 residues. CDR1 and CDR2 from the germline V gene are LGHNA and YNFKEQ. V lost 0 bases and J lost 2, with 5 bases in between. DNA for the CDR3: TGTGCCAGCAGCCAAGACGGGGCCTACGAGCAGTACTTC. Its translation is CASSQDGAYEQYF.

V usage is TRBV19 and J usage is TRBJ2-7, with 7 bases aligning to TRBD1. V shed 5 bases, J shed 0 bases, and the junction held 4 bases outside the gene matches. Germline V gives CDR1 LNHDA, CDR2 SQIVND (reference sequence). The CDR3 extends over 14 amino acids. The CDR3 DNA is TGTGCCAGTAGTCCCGGACAGGACTCCTACGAGCAGTACTTC. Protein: CASSPGQDSYEQYF.

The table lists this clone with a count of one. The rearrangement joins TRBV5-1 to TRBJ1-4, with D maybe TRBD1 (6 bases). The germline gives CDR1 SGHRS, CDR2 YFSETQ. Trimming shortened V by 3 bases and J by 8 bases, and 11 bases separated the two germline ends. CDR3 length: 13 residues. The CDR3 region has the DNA TGCGCCAGCAGCTCTGGGGGCCGCGAAAAACTGTTTTTT. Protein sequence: CASSSGGREKLFF.

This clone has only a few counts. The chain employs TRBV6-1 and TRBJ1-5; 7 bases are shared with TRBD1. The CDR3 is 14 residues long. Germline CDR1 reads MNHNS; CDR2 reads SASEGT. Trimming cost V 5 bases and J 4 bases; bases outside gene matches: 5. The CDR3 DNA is TGTGCCAGCAGTAGACAGGGACCTAATCAGCCCCAGCATTTT. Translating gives CASSRQGPNQPQHF.

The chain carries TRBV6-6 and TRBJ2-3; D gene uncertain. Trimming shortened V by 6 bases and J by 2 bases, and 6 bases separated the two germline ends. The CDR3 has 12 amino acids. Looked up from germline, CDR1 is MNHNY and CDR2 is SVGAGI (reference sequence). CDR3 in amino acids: CASRLYTDTQYF. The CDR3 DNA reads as TGTGCCAGCAGACTATACACAGATACGCAGTATTTT.

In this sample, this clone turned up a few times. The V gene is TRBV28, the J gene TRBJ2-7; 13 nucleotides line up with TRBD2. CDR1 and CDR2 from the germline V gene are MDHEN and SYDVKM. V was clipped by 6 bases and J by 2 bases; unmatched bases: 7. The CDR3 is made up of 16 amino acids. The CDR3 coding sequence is TGTGCCAGCAGCCATGGGACTAGCGGGAAGACCTACGAGCAGTACTTC. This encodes CASSHGTSGKTYEQYF.

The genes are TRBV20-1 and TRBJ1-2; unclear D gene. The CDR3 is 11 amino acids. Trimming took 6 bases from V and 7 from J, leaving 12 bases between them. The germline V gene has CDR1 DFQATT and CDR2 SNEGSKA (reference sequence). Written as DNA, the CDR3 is TGCAGTGCGAGGGAATTCGTTGGCTACACCTTC. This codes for CSAREFVGYTF.

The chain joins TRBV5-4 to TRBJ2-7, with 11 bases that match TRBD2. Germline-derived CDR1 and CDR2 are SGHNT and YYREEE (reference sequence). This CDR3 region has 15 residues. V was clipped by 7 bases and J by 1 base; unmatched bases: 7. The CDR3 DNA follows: TGTGCCAGCCAAGTGACTAGCGGGACATCCTACGAGCAGTACTTC. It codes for CASQVTSGTSYEQYF.